The T cell receptor beta chain described here comes from a study of blood T cell repertoires in COVID-19. The overall study: COVID-19 samples from acute and convalescent phases originated in the United States, Italy and Spain. PBMCs, B-cell-depleted T cells, or T cells provided the cDNA or gDNA that made up the material.

Original data processing: For nucleated cells, counts were estimated from reference gene primer amplification. Measured with immunoSEQ multiplex PCR; TCRdb has only the in-frame clones, and not every one. The V and J calls and clone size were taken over from that table, and D and trimming were inferred from the DNA. The data show about 170,000 clones, with more than 75% seen just once and approximately 5% held by the top ten. Enrolment of Seattle patients took place during active infection, and they were followed longitudinally. This CDR3 is 13 amino acids long. V dropped 5 bases and J dropped 1 base, with 8 bases sitting between them. Germline lookup yields CDR1 MNHEY and CDR2 SMNVEV (reference sequence).

The rearrangement uses TRBV27 and TRBJ1-1; no firm D call. The sample was peripheral blood. The TCR was taken from a man between 18 and 35 years old with COVID-19, enrolled during active disease. The DNA of the CDR3 is TGTGCCAGCAGTACTAATCCGAACACTGAAGCTTTCTTT. Protein: CASSTNPNTEAFF.